One sample yielded the 8 T cell receptor beta chains listed below, sequenced in a study of regulatory T cells in long-lasting Graves disease. Sequencing libraries for TCR beta were prepared with iRepertoire HTBI primers and Arm-PCR of CDR3 regions. TCRdb independently ran MiXCR on the multiplex PCR reads; one entry per CDR3 protein. The sample records over 500,000 distinct CDR3 sequences, roughly 15% being singletons. Time point described: newly diagnosed GD, antithyroid drugs for less than 3 months. Isolated PBMC RNA provided the starting material for the TCR library. Separately, the same data were catalogued under a study of T cells in Graves' hyperthyroidism and ophthalmopathy.

This sample comprised peripheral blood mononuclear cells (PBMCs), obtained at new diagnosis, from a patient treated with antithyroid drugs. These receptors all stem from a woman aged 30 to 39 with Graves disease.

J is TRBJ1-1 and V is TRBV19; D may be TRBD1 (6 bases). This CDR3 region has 15 residues. The ends were cut back, 6 bases at V and 3 bases at J, with 17 bases in the middle. CDR1 is LNHDA and CDR2 is SQIVND in the germline V gene (reference sequence). CDR3 protein: CASRIQGLEYTEAFF. CDR3 DNA: TGTGCCAGTAGGATACAGGGTCTAGAGTACACTGAAGCTTTCTTT.

At least ten counts were recorded for this clonotype. V usage is TRBV24-1 and J usage is TRBJ2-7; a weak D match, TRBD1 (6 bases). Per germline, CDR1 KGHDR and CDR2 SFDVKD. The V end was cut by 9 bases, the J end by 1 base, with 12 bases between. The length of the CDR3 is 13 residues. The DNA for the CDR3 is TGTGCCACCGCTGAGACAGGTTCCTACGAGCAGTACTTC. It encodes CATAETGSYEQYF.

This clonotype was seen at least ten times. CDR3 protein: CASRPQGRETQYF. The DNA of the CDR3 is TGTGCCAGCAGACCTCAGGGGAGAGAGACCCAGTACTTC. The chain uses TRBV28 and TRBJ2-5; D is possibly TRBD1 (6 bases). The ends were cut back, 6 bases at V and 4 bases at J, with 12 bases in the middle. The CDR3 consists of 13 residues. Germline V gene sequence: CDR1 MDHEN, CDR2 SYDVKM.

The chain recombines TRBV18 with TRBJ1-3; weak D call: TRBD1 (6 bases). The CDR3 length is 16 residues. Trimming pared 3 bases from V and 0 bases from J, leaving 12 bases between. The germline CDR1 and CDR2 sequences are KGHSH and LQKENI. The DNA of the CDR3 is TGTGCCAGCTCACCCCAGAGGACAGTCTCTGGAAACACCATATATTTT. This translates into CASSPQRTVSGNTIYF.

The genes are TRBV12-3 or TRBV12-4 and TRBJ1-2; 8 bases align to TRBD1. The CDR3 loop spans 15 amino acids. J lost 7 bases, V lost 4 bases, and 11 bases had no gene match. The CDR3 region has the DNA TGTGCCAGCAGTTACAATACAGGGGGAGTACGTGGCTACACCTTC. It is translated as CASSYNTGGVRGYTF.

This clonotype has a single count. Being one base from a much bigger clone, this may be a read error. The chain combines TRBV2 with TRBJ1-2; 9 bases line up with TRBD1. CDR3 length: 14 amino acids. Germline V gene sequence: CDR1 SNHLY, CDR2 FYNNEI. The chain's CDR3 is CANSTGGASYGYTF. The CDR3 bases are TGTGCCAACAGTACAGGGGGCGCGAGCTATGGCTACACCTTC.

This clonotype was picked up many times. The J gene is TRBJ1-2, the V gene TRBV2; 9 nucleotides match TRBD1. CDR1 is SNHLY and CDR2 is FYNNEI in the germline V gene. The CDR3 is 12 amino acids. J lost 8 bases, V lost 9 bases, and 7 bases had no gene match. The CDR3 coding sequence is TGTGCCAGAAGCGGGACAGGGTCCGGCTACACCTTC. This translates into CARSGTGSGYTF.

This clonotype was seen many times. The rearrangement uses TRBV11-2 and TRBJ2-2; 10 positions match TRBD2. The length of the CDR3 is 19 residues. Germline CDR1 is SGHAT and CDR2 is FQNNGV. Trimming took 2 bases from V and 4 from J; bases not matched to a gene: 13. In DNA, the CDR3 is TGTGCCAGCAGCTTAAAGTCGAGGACTAGCGGAGGGGTCACCGGGGAGCTGTTTTTT. Translated: CASSLKSRTSGGVTGELFF.